What follows are 21 T cell receptor beta chains derived from one specimen sequenced in a study of graft-versus-host responses after intestinal transplantation. Libraries were prepared by immunoSEQ multiplex PCR; TCRdb keeps only in-frame clonotypes and omits some of them. The sample holds tens of thousands of clones, 90% seen once. Their antigen targets remain unknown. The source material was unstimulated CD8+ T cells sorted from spleen or lymph node cells, sampled before intestinal transplant. These receptors came from a human donor who received an intestinal transplant.

The V call is TRBV2, the J call TRBJ2-5, with 11 bases aligning to TRBD2. CDR1 and CDR2 from the germline V gene are SNHLY and FYNNEI. V was clipped by 6 bases and J by 5 bases; unmatched bases: 5. The CDR3 sequence is 14 residues long. The CDR3 is CASRASGGRETQYF. In nucleotides, the CDR3 is TGTGCCAGCAGGGCTAGCGGGGGGAGGGAGACCCAGTACTTC. Combining the CDR3 with reference TRBV2 and TRBJ2-5 gives the whole variable domain EPEVTQTPSHQVTQMGQEVILRCVPISNHLYFYWYRQILGQKVEFLVSFYNNEISEKSEIFDDQFSVERPDGSNFTLKIRSTKLEDSAMYFCASRASGGRETQYFGPGTRLLVL.

This rearrangement joins TRBV23-1 to TRBJ1-3, with 9 bases lining up with TRBD1. TRBV23-1 falls under the ORF class, with uncertain function. This CDR3 is built from 20 residues. Germline trimming cut 2 bases from V and 0 bases from J; bases unmatched to any gene: 14. The CDR3 sequence is CASSQRPGTGTHHSGNTIYF. For the CDR3, the DNA is TGCGCCAGCAGTCAACGTCCCGGGACAGGGACCCACCACTCTGGAAACACCATATATTTT.

The rearrangement joins TRBV13 to TRBJ2-7; tentatively, D is TRBD2 (6 bases). Per the germline V gene, CDR1 is PRHDT and CDR2 is FYEKMQ (reference sequence). Trimming took off 5 bases at V and 0 bases at J, with 17 bases between the two ends. This CDR3 spans 16 amino acids. CDR3 sequence reads: CASSPLMGGPSYEQYF. The DNA for the CDR3 is TGTGCCAGCAGCCCCCTGATGGGAGGACCCTCCTACGAGCAGTACTTC.

The chain joins TRBV11-1 to TRBJ2-5; the D gene is possibly TRBD2 (7 bases). Between the trimmed V and J ends, which lost 0 bases and 5 bases, there was a span of 13 bases. The CDR3 loop spans 15 amino acids. Germline CDR1 and CDR2: SGHAT and FQDESV (reference sequence). The CDR3 nucleotides read TGTGCCAGCAGCTTAGCGGGGGGGCCTTTGGAGACCCAGTACTTC. It specifies CASSLAGGPLETQYF. Combining the CDR3 with reference TRBV11-1 and TRBJ2-5 gives the whole variable domain EAEVAQSPRYKITEKSQAVAFWCDPISGHATLYWYRQILGQGPELLVQFQDESVVDDSQLPKDRFSAERLKGVDSTLKIQPAELGDSAMYLCASSLAGGPLETQYFGPGTRLLVL.

The gene calls are TRBV6-6 and TRBJ2-4; possibly TRBD2 for D (6 bases). This CDR3 region has 16 residues. Trimming pared 8 bases from V and 0 bases from J, leaving 17 bases between. Looked up from germline, CDR1 is MNHNY and CDR2 is SVGAGI (reference sequence). The CDR3 spells CASGRAGRVAKNIQYF. The CDR3 DNA is TGTGCCAGCGGTCGGGCGGGGCGAGTAGCCAAAAACATTCAGTACTTC.

The V gene is TRBV6-1, the J gene TRBJ1-2; no reliable D call. The CDR3 has 14 residues. Trimming stripped 1 base from V and 1 base from J, with 7 bases between. In germline, CDR1 is MNHNS, CDR2 SASEGT. The CDR3 DNA follows: TGTGCCAGCAGTGAAGGTCGACTTAACTATGGCTACACCTTC. It specifies CASSEGRLNYGYTF.

The chain couples TRBV25-1 to TRBJ2-3, with TRBD2 as a possible D gene (5 bases). Germline CDR1 MGHDK, CDR2 SYGVNS. V was clipped by 9 bases and J by 4 bases, with 14 bases between them. The CDR3 has 13 residues. The CDR3 coding sequence is TGTGCCAGTGGCCTAGCCCGACCAGATACGCAGTATTTT. As protein: CASGLARPDTQYF.

The CDR3, as DNA: TGCGCCAGCAGACTGTCGGGATTTGGTGAAAAACTGTTTTTT. Its protein product is CASRLSGFGEKLFF. This chain connects TRBV5-1 to TRBJ1-4; no clear D. The CDR3 spans 14 residues. Germline assignment: CDR1 SGHRS and CDR2 YFSETQ. The V end was cut by 5 bases, the J end by 7 bases, with 15 bases between.

This rearrangement joins TRBV7-8 to TRBJ2-1; TRBD2 matches 12 bases. CDR1 SGHVS and CDR2 FQNEAQ come from the germline V gene. The CDR3 length is 16 residues. Germline trimming cut 5 bases from V and 4 bases from J; bases unmatched to any gene: 6. The CDR3 coding sequence is TGTGCCAGCAGCGTAGGGACTAGCGGGCATTACAATGAGCAGTTCTTC. Its translation is CASSVGTSGHYNEQFF.

The chain carries TRBV6-1 and TRBJ2-3; 9 positions match TRBD2. The CDR3 has 17 amino acids. Germline CDR1 is MNHNS and CDR2 is SASEGT. J lost 2 bases, V lost 2 bases, and 8 bases had no gene match. CDR3: CASSELVASGDTDTQYF. The CDR3 nucleotides are TGTGCCAGCAGTGAATTAGTGGCTAGCGGGGACACAGATACGCAGTATTTT.

The chain carries TRBV27 and TRBJ1-2; possibly TRBD1 for D (6 bases). The CDR3 covers 13 residues. V was trimmed by 5 bases and J by 8 bases, leaving 15 bases between them. Germline assignment: CDR1 MNHEY and CDR2 SMNVEV (reference sequence). CDR3 DNA: TGTGCCAGCAGTCCTACAGGGTTCGGGGGCTACACCTTC. It translates to CASSPTGFGGYTF.

The chain joins TRBV4-1 to TRBJ1-5; D is ambiguous. CDR3 length equals 15 residues. Germline V gene lookup returns CDR1 MGHRA and CDR2 YSYEKL. Trimming took off 0 bases at V and 5 bases at J, with 11 bases between the two ends. The CDR3 DNA reads as TGCGCCAGCAGCCAAGATACGGGTGCGGATCAGCCCCAGCATTTT. Translated, it gives CASSQDTGADQPQHF.

The chain couples TRBV11-2 to TRBJ1-3; a weak D match, TRBD1 (6 bases). V was pared by 1 base and J by 9 bases, with 10 bases between. Looked up from germline, CDR1 is SGHAT and CDR2 is FQNNGV. There are 13 residues in the CDR3. CDR3 region: CASSLGRGGTIYF. The CDR3 DNA sequence: TGTGCCAGCAGCTTAGGCAGGGGCGGCACCATATATTTT.

The genes are TRBV7-9 and TRBJ2-7, with D maybe TRBD2 (6 bases). Germline-derived CDR1 and CDR2 are SEHNR and FQNEAQ (reference sequence). Trimming cost V 4 bases and J 7 bases, with 14 bases left between them. The CDR3 spans 13 residues. The CDR3 region is CASSWEDQWEQYF. CDR3 DNA: TGTGCCAGCAGCTGGGAGGACCAGTGGGAGCAGTACTTC.

The chain couples TRBV6-5 to TRBJ2-1; 7 bases match TRBD2. The trim removed 0 bases at V and 2 bases at J, leaving 1 base unmatched. This CDR3 is 15 amino acids long. The germline V gene encodes CDR1 MNHEY and CDR2 SVGAGI. The CDR3 DNA sequence: TGTGCCAGCAGTTACTCGGGAGGGGCCTACAATGAGCAGTTCTTC. Encoded protein: CASSYSGGAYNEQFF.

V usage is TRBV6-1 and J usage is TRBJ2-3, with TRBD1 matching over 7 bases. The CDR3 has 12 residues. Germline V lookup: CDR1 MNHNS, CDR2 SASEGT. Germline trimming cut 3 bases from V and 9 bases from J; bases unmatched to any gene: 3. The CDR3 nucleotides read TGTGCCAGCAGTGAGGACAGGTGGACGCAGTATTTT. It encodes CASSEDRWTQYF.

The chain is built from TRBV15 and TRBJ2-3; D perhaps matches TRBD1 (6 bases). The CDR3 has 18 residues. With 0 bases removed from V and 1 base from J, the gap between germline ends came to 17 bases. Germline values: CDR1 LNHNV, CDR2 YYDKDF (reference sequence). The CDR3 region is CATSREFGGTSRTDTQYF. The CDR3 DNA reads TGTGCCACCAGCAGAGAATTCGGTGGGACATCACGCACAGATACGCAGTATTTT.

Only a few counts were recorded for this clone. The chain uses TRBV6-5 and TRBJ2-5; a possible D gene is TRBD2 (6 bases). The germline CDR1 and CDR2 sequences are MNHEY and SVGAGI. V lost 6 bases and J lost 4, with 6 bases in between. The CDR3 is 11 residues long. The CDR3 region has the DNA TGTGCCAGCAGGCGGGGAGAGACCCAGTACTTC. This gives the protein CASRRGETQYF.

A few counts support this clone. J is TRBJ1-1 and V is TRBV6-5; 9 positions agree with TRBD1. The CDR3 is 12 residues long. Germline loops: CDR1 MNHEY, CDR2 SVGAGI. The J segment lost 8 bases and the V segment lost 8 bases, leaving 6 bases of the junction unmatched. The CDR3 here is CASRPGQGEAFF. The CDR3 region has the DNA TGTGCCAGCCGTCCGGGACAGGGAGAAGCTTTCTTT.

V gene TRBV10-3 combines with J gene TRBJ1-2; TRBD1 might be the D (5 bases). The V end was cut by 2 bases, the J end by 3 bases, with 16 bases between. CDR3 length: 16 residues. CDR1 ENHRY and CDR2 SYGVKD come from the germline V gene. CDR3 protein: CAISETLTGIDYGYTF. As DNA, the CDR3 is TGTGCCATCAGTGAGACCCTTACAGGTATCGACTATGGCTACACCTTC.

This chain uses TRBV29-1 with TRBJ2-2; D not resolved. The CDR3 runs 14 residues. Deletions cut 0 bases from V and 1 base from J, with 6 bases between. The germline V gene encodes CDR1 SQVTM and CDR2 ANQGSEA. CDR3: CSVEDGQNTGELFF. The DNA of the CDR3 is TGCAGCGTTGAAGACGGTCAGAACACCGGGGAGCTGTTTTTT.